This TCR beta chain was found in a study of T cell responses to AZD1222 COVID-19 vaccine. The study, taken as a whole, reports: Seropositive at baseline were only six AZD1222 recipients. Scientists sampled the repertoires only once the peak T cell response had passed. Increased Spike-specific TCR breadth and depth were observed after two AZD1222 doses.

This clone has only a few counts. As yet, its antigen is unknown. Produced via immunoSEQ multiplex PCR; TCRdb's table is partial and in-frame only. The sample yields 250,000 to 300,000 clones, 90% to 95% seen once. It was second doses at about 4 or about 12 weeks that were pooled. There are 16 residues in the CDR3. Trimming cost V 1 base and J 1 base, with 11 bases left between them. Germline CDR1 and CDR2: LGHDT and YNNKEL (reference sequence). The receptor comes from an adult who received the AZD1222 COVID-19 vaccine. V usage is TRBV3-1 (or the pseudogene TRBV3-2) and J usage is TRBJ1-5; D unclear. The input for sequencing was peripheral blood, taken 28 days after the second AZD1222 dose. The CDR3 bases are TGTGCCAGCAGCCAAGGGACGGGGAGAAGCAATCAGCCCCAGCATTTT. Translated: CASSQGTGRSNQPQHF.